One and the same sample provided the 32 T cell receptor beta chains below, sequenced in a study of PD-1 blockade in mismatch repair-deficient tumors. Clones were read by immunoSEQ multiplex PCR, and TCRdb kept only the in-frame ones, dropping some. The data hold roughly 130,000 clones, with about nine tenths observed a single time. This sample comprised peripheral blood, obtained 70 to 73 weeks after starting pembrolizumab. These receptors were taken from an adult with mismatch repair-deficient cancer.

V usage is TRBV10-2 and J usage is TRBJ2-1; 10 bases are a match to TRBD2. After removal of 3 bases from V and 10 bases from J, the junction contained 12 bases not matched to a gene. This CDR3 region has 16 residues. Germline V gene sequence: CDR1 WSHSY, CDR2 SAAADI. As DNA, the CDR3 is TGCGCCAGCAGTGAATTCGAGTATTTAGCGGGAGGAGAGCAGTTCTTC. As protein: CASSEFEYLAGGEQFF.

This chain links TRBV6-5 with TRBJ2-3, with 14 bases identical to TRBD2. The CDR3 consists of 16 residues. CDR1 is MNHEY, CDR2 SVGAGI, per germline. With 0 bases clipped from V and 6 bases from J, the junction kept 2 bases outside the gene matches. DNA for the CDR3: TGTGCCAGCAGTTACTCCGGGACTAGCGGGAGTGATACGCAGTATTTT. Encoded protein: CASSYSGTSGSDTQYF.

The rearrangement uses TRBV2 and TRBJ1-5; perhaps TRBD1 as D (6 bases). Trimming removed 7 bases at V and 6 bases at J, with 16 bases between. Germline V gene lookup returns CDR1 SNHLY and CDR2 FYNNEI. The CDR3 contains 14 residues. The CDR3 region is CASKPDSSGQPQHF. CDR3 nucleotide sequence: TGTGCCAGCAAACCGGACAGCTCGGGTCAGCCCCAGCATTTT.

The CDR3 loop is CASSFRDRGEGKLFF. The CDR3 DNA is TGTGCCAGCAGCTTCCGGGACAGGGGTGAAGGAAAACTGTTTTTT. This chain joins TRBV7-9 and TRBJ1-4; 10 positions agree with TRBD1. Trimming took 3 bases from V and 10 from J; bases not matched to a gene: 8. Germline-derived CDR1 and CDR2 are SEHNR and FQNEAQ (reference sequence). This CDR3 has 15 amino acids.

This sequence joins TRBV6-5 and TRBJ2-7, with no clear D. The DNA matches TRBJ2-5 better at its end, which makes the J call doubtful. The CDR3 runs 11 residues. Germline V gives CDR1 MNHEY, CDR2 SVGAGI. CDR3 sequence (DNA): TGTGCCAGCCGACTCGCCGGGACCCAGTACTTC. It is translated as CASRLAGTQYF.

This clone has a handful of counts. V is TRBV4-1 and J is TRBJ1-5; a weak D match, TRBD1 (5 bases). The germline gives CDR1 MGHRA, CDR2 YSYEKL. V dropped 3 bases and J dropped 7 bases, with 19 bases sitting between them. CDR3 length: 16 amino acids. CDR3 bases: TGCGCCAGCAGCCATGTAGGTGAGGGGAAGAAACAGCCCCAGCATTTT. Protein: CASSHVGEGKKQPQHF.

CDR3 DNA sequence: TGCGCCAGCAGCCAAGAAGGCAGGGGCAATCAGCCCCAGCATTTT. Protein sequence: CASSQEGRGNQPQHF. J is TRBJ1-5 and V is TRBV4-3, with D maybe TRBD1 (5 bases). Trimming removed 0 bases from V and 2 bases from J, with 8 bases in between. The CDR3 has 15 amino acids. Per the germline V gene, CDR1 is LGHNA and CDR2 is YSLEER.

This chain joins TRBV29-1 and TRBJ2-7; 9 bases map to TRBD2. J gave up 4 bases and V 4 bases, and 14 bases lay outside the gene matches. The CDR3 spans 16 residues. Germline lookup yields CDR1 SQVTM and CDR2 ANQGSEA. CDR3 region: CSVVGLAGSPWYEQYF. The DNA of the CDR3 is TGCAGCGTTGTAGGGCTAGCGGGAAGTCCTTGGTACGAGCAGTACTTC.

The J gene is TRBJ2-5, the V gene TRBV14, with a weak D call TRBD2 (7 bases). V was pared by 4 bases and J by 2 bases, with 17 bases between. Germline V gives CDR1 SGHDN, CDR2 FVKESK. This CDR3 is 16 amino acids long. CDR3 bases: TGTGCCAGCAGCCGGGGGGGATGGACAGAACAAGAGACCCAGTACTTC. Amino acids: CASSRGGWTEQETQYF.

The chain couples TRBV2 to TRBJ2-7, with D possibly being TRBD1 (8 bases). The CDR3 spans 14 residues. Trimming removed 6 bases at V and 2 bases at J, with 14 bases between. CDR1 SNHLY and CDR2 FYNNEI come from the germline V gene. CDR3 sequence (DNA): TGTGCCAGCAGCGGGGGGACAGGAGCCTACGAGCAGTACTTC. Its protein is CASSGGTGAYEQYF.

This clone was observed a handful of times. The genes are TRBV28 and TRBJ2-2; D uncertain. The V gene's germline CDR1 is MDHEN and CDR2 SYDVKM. V was cut by 3 bases and J by 13 bases, with 9 bases left in between. The CDR3 runs 11 residues. CDR3 amino acids: CASSLARRLFF. CDR3 DNA sequence: TGTGCCAGCAGTTTGGCACGTCGGCTGTTTTTT.

V usage is TRBV5-4 and J usage is TRBJ2-3; TRBD2 matches at 11 bases. There are 16 residues in the CDR3. Trimming cost V 4 bases and J 0 bases; bases outside gene matches: 4. CDR1 and CDR2 from the germline V gene are SGHNT and YYREEE (reference sequence). CDR3 sequence (DNA): TGTGCCAGCAGCAACTTAGCGGGAGGGAGCACAGATACGCAGTATTTT. Translated, it gives CASSNLAGGSTDTQYF.

CDR3 DNA sequence: TGTGCCAGCAGCTTAAGGGGGACGTCCAAGGGGTCCTACGAGCAGTACTTC. This translates into CASSLRGTSKGSYEQYF. V usage is TRBV7-9 and J usage is TRBJ2-7, with a tentative D call TRBD1 (6 bases). The CDR3 loop spans 17 amino acids. Germline-derived CDR1 and CDR2 are SEHNR and FQNEAQ (reference sequence). Trimming took 2 bases from V and 1 from J, leaving 18 bases between them.

The chain joins TRBV6-5 to TRBJ2-7; D unresolved. The germline CDR1 and CDR2 sequences are MNHEY and SVGAGI. The CDR3 covers 14 residues. Trimming cost V 2 bases and J 1 base, with 9 bases left between them. The CDR3 nucleotides read TGTGCCAGCAGTTACAGCGTAGGGTCCTACGAGCAGTACTTC. Its translation: CASSYSVGSYEQYF.

The CDR3 sequence: CATSRDPNYGYTF. Written as DNA, the CDR3 is TGTGCCACCAGCAGAGATCCTAACTATGGCTACACCTTC. The rearrangement uses TRBV15 and TRBJ1-2; D call uncertain. V was shortened by 0 bases and J by 0 bases, with 2 bases between the two germline ends. Per germline, CDR1 LNHNV and CDR2 YYDKDF (reference sequence). The CDR3 totals 13 residues. The entire variable domain, with the rest obtained from reference TRBV15 and TRBJ1-2, is as follows: DAMVIQNPRYQVTQFGKPVTLSCSQTLNHNVMYWYQQKSSQAPKLLFHYYDKDFNNEADTPDNFQSRRPNTSFCFLDIRSPGLGDTAMYLCATSRDPNYGYTFGSGTRLTVV.

The count of this clone is one. V and J are TRBV4-1 and TRBJ2-1, with TRBD2 identical over 10 bases. V was pared by 3 bases and J by 5 bases, with 7 bases of the junction left unmatched. The CDR3 runs 16 residues. Germline V gene data show CDR1 as MGHRA and CDR2 as YSYEKL. The CDR3 DNA reads as TGCGCCAGCAGCCATATTAGCGGGAGGATCAACAATGAGCAGTTCTTC. Protein: CASSHISGRINNEQFF.

This chain's CDR3 is CSVESDRFTDTQYF. As DNA, the CDR3 is TGCAGCGTTGAGTCGGACAGGTTTACAGATACGCAGTATTTT. The chain carries TRBV29-1 and TRBJ2-3; 7 bases agree with TRBD1. The ends lost 3 bases at V and 3 bases at J; junction bases unmatched: 6. This CDR3 has 14 amino acids. The V gene's germline CDR1 is SQVTM and CDR2 ANQGSEA.

The rearrangement uses TRBV7-9 and TRBJ2-2; 10 nucleotides align to TRBD2. Germline CDR1 SEHNR, CDR2 FQNEAQ (reference sequence). This CDR3 region has 16 residues. Trimming removed 5 bases from V and 5 bases from J; junction bases left unmatched: 8. CDR3 protein: CASSPRKAGGTGELFF. The CDR3 DNA reads as TGTGCCAGCAGCCCCCGGAAAGCGGGAGGGACCGGGGAGCTGTTTTTT.

The chain links TRBV30 to TRBJ2-7, with 9 bases lining up with TRBD1. The CDR3 has 13 residues. Losses at the gene ends were 3 bases for V and 6 bases for J; bases not matched to a gene: 6. Germline V gives CDR1 GTSNPN, CDR2 SVGIG (reference sequence). The chain's CDR3 is CAWSWDRVSEQYF. The CDR3 DNA reads as TGTGCCTGGAGCTGGGACAGGGTAAGCGAGCAGTACTTC.

The rearrangement uses TRBV19 and TRBJ2-7; unclear D gene. There are 14 residues in the CDR3. Germline assignment: CDR1 LNHDA and CDR2 SQIVND (reference sequence). V lost 1 base and J lost 2, with 9 bases in between. The CDR3 reads CASSIGVGTYEQYF. The CDR3 nucleotides read TGTGCCAGTAGTATAGGGGTCGGCACCTACGAGCAGTACTTC.

The genes are TRBV7-9 and TRBJ2-3, with D unresolved. Germline values: CDR1 SEHNR, CDR2 FQNEAQ (reference sequence). Trimming cost V 0 bases and J 2 bases, with 9 bases left between them. The CDR3 runs to 15 residues. The CDR3 protein is CASSLAGKSTDTQYF. CDR3 coding DNA: TGTGCCAGCAGCTTAGCTGGGAAATCCACAGATACGCAGTATTTT.

In its sample, this clone was seen once. V and J are TRBV7-9 and TRBJ1-4, with D perhaps TRBD1 (6 bases). The germline gives CDR1 SEHNR, CDR2 FQNEAQ (reference sequence). The CDR3 is 15 amino acids. The V and J ends lost 5 bases and 0 bases respectively, with 10 bases between them. The CDR3 sequence is CASSLTGTTNEKLFF. Here the CDR3 DNA reads TGTGCCAGCAGCCTGACAGGAACAACTAATGAAAAACTGTTTTTT.

The genes are TRBV18 and TRBJ2-7, with D unresolved. Trimming removed 3 bases from V and 3 bases from J, with 12 bases in between. CDR3 size: 14 residues. CDR1 is KGHSH, CDR2 LQKENI, per germline. This CDR3 is CASSPLDGHYEQYF. DNA of the CDR3: TGTGCCAGCTCACCCCTTGACGGCCACTACGAGCAGTACTTC.

V gene TRBV6-5 combines with J gene TRBJ1-5; D remains unclear. The V gene lost 0 bases and the J gene lost 2 bases, with 8 bases spanning the gap. Germline assignment: CDR1 MNHEY and CDR2 SVGAGI. CDR3 length equals 15 residues. CDR3 protein: CASSYSSNGNQPQHF. CDR3 DNA sequence: TGTGCCAGCAGTTACTCCAGTAACGGCAATCAGCCCCAGCATTTT.

V and J are TRBV11-2 and TRBJ1-4; D is perhaps TRBD1 (5 bases). V shed 0 bases and J shed 7 bases, with 18 bases lying between them. Germline CDR1 reads SGHAT; CDR2 reads FQNNGV. The CDR3 extends over 17 amino acids. CDR3 sequence reads: CASSLDLGVGVGEKLFF. The CDR3 DNA sequence: TGTGCCAGCAGCTTAGATCTAGGCGTGGGGGTTGGTGAAAAACTGTTTTTT.

This chain uses TRBV7-6 with TRBJ2-3, with D perhaps matching TRBD2 (6 bases). The CDR3 is 16 residues long. The germline gives CDR1 SGHVS, CDR2 FNYEAQ. Deletions cut 1 base from V and 3 bases from J, with 14 bases between. This CDR3 is CASSLGQLSGTDTQYF. In nucleotides, the CDR3 is TGTGCCAGCAGCTTAGGACAGCTAAGCGGGACAGATACGCAGTATTTT.

The chain carries TRBV19 and TRBJ2-1; D may match TRBD1 or TRBD2 (6 bases each). Per germline, CDR1 LNHDA and CDR2 SQIVND (reference sequence). CDR3 length: 13 residues. Trimming pared 2 bases from V and 9 bases from J, leaving 11 bases between. CDR3 sequence: CASSIPEGGEQFF. The CDR3 DNA is TGTGCCAGTAGTATACCCGAGGGGGGTGAGCAGTTCTTC.

The rearrangement uses TRBV9 and TRBJ2-1; D may be TRBD2 (6 bases). Per the germline V gene, CDR1 is SGDLS and CDR2 is YYNGEE. The CDR3 sequence is 17 residues long. V was trimmed by 1 base and J by 0 bases, leaving 14 bases between them. As DNA, the CDR3 is TGTGCCAGCAGCGTACTAGGGAGGCCCAGCTCCTACAATGAGCAGTTCTTC. It specifies CASSVLGRPSSYNEQFF.

V and J are TRBV27 and TRBJ2-1, with TRBD2 matching over 8 bases. The CDR3 extends over 15 amino acids. CDR1 and CDR2 from the germline V gene are MNHEY and SMNVEV (reference sequence). Losses at the gene ends were 8 bases for V and 1 base for J; bases not matched to a gene: 7. The CDR3 sequence is CASRVAGRSYNEQFF. CDR3 DNA: TGTGCCAGCCGGGTAGCGGGAAGGTCCTACAATGAGCAGTTCTTC.

The V call is TRBV10-3, the J call TRBJ2-1; D might be TRBD1 or TRBD2, each matching 5 bases. CDR1 ENHRY and CDR2 SYGVKD come from the germline V gene. The CDR3 runs 15 residues. V was shortened by 4 bases and J by 4 bases, with 14 bases between the two germline ends. CDR3 sequence reads: CAISGGIKGYNEQFF. The CDR3 nucleotides are TGTGCCATCAGTGGGGGGATCAAAGGTTACAATGAGCAGTTCTTC.

The chain combines TRBV5-4 with TRBJ2-1; 13 bases align to TRBD2. Germline V gene lookup returns CDR1 SGHNT and CDR2 YYREEE (reference sequence). The CDR3 contains 17 residues. Unmatched junction bases numbered 12, after V lost 4 bases and J lost 8 bases. CDR3 protein: CASSLQPGTSGTDEQFF. CDR3 DNA: TGTGCCAGCAGCCTGCAACCGGGGACTAGCGGGACGGATGAGCAGTTCTTC. Supplemented by reference TRBV5-4 and TRBJ2-1, the full variable domain reads ETGVTQSPTHLIKTRGQQVTLRCSSQSGHNTVSWYQQALGQGPQFIFQYYREEENGRGNFPPRFSGLQFPNYSSELNVNALELDDSALYLCASSLQPGTSGTDEQFFGPGTRLTVL.

This clone was observed once. The V gene is TRBV21-1, the J gene TRBJ2-7; the table's D call, TRBD1, was not checked against the DNA. TRBV21-1 is noted as a pseudogene. This CDR3 has 15 amino acids. The CDR3 region has the DNA TGTGCCAGCAGTCCCGGGACAGGGGAGCCCTACGAGCAGTACTTC. This sequence encodes CASSPGTGEPYEQYF.